This T cell receptor (beta chain) was retrieved from a study of cytomegalovirus exposure and HLA in healthy donors. PCR involved 60 Vbeta and 13 Jbeta primers. The protocol was immunoSEQ multiplex PCR, while the TCRdb copy is restricted to in-frame clones and leaves out a portion. The sample consists of around 170,000 clones, 80% of them appearing once. As for this clone: Its target is unknown.

Study-wide findings and caveats: What a later analysis showed was that several of the most significant clusters appeared linked to common viral pathogens. Sequences of the TCR beta chain were said to predict the HLA-A and HLA-B alleles of most subjects accurately.

Trimming cost V 4 bases and J 1 base, with 11 bases left between them. This CDR3 spans 14 amino acids. Germline values: CDR1 SGHRS, CDR2 YFSETQ. Input material: PBMCs. The receptor comes from a girl aged 10 to 17 in good health and CMV-seropositive. The chain is built from TRBV5-1 and TRBJ1-1; perhaps TRBD1 as D (6 bases). The CDR3 DNA reads as TGCGCCAGCAGCCAATCGACAGGGAACACTGAAGCTTTCTTT. It codes for CASSQSTGNTEAFF.